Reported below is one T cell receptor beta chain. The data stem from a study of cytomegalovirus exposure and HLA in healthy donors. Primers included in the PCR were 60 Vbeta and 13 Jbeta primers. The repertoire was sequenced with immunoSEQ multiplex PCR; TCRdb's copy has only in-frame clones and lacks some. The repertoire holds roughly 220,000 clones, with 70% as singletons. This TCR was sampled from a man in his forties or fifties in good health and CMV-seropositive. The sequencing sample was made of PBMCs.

In DNA, the CDR3 is TGTGCCAGCAGCCCAACTAGCGGGGGGGCCGGAAATGAGCAGTTCTTC. Translating it yields CASSPTSGGAGNEQFF. The chain joins TRBV7-6 to TRBJ2-1; 13 nucleotides align to TRBD2. The germline V gene encodes CDR1 SGHVS and CDR2 FNYEAQ. J lost 7 bases, V lost 5 bases, and 8 bases had no gene match. The CDR3 is 16 residues long.